The clone carrying this T cell receptor (beta chain) was seen at least ten times. The CDR3 is cut off 3 residues early in the read; its end comes from the germline J gene. The sample contains more than one DNA sequence encoding this CDR3. The data derive from a study of T cell clonality in common variable immunodeficiency. The CDR3 length is 13 residues. Per the germline V gene, CDR1 is KGHSH and CDR2 is LQKENI. After removal of 8 bases from V and 5 bases from J, the junction contained 5 bases not matched to a gene. The assay was immunoSEQ multiplex PCR, and TCRdb's table has in-frame clones only and misses some. Singletons are absent from the sample, which has 40,000 to 65,000 clones.

This receptor was obtained from a person aged 18 to 75 in good health. V and J are TRBV18 and TRBJ1-3, with 8 bases matching TRBD1. What was sequenced was peripheral blood mononuclear cells. CDR3 residues: CASTDRVRNTIYF. CDR3 DNA (partial): TGTGCCAGCACGGACAGGGTGAGAAACACC.